This passage covers 32 T cell receptor beta chains from one sample sequenced in a study of T cells in Graves' hyperthyroidism and ophthalmopathy. Amplification of TCR beta CDR3 regions used RNA as the template. A first-round RT-PCR of the TCR CDR3 used the HTBI primer set. TCRdb re-derived calls from the multiplex PCR reads in MiXCR, one entry per CDR3 protein. This table has approximately 200,000 distinct CDR3 sequences, approximately 16% appearing once. Sequenced sample: blood. Receptors originate from a man between 35 and 55 years old with Graves' hyperthyroidism.

The CDR3 here is CATSSCRDRAYGYTF. The CDR3 region has the DNA TGTGCCACCAGCAGCTGCCGGGACAGGGCCTATGGCTACACCTTC. The J gene is TRBJ1-2, the V gene TRBV15; 9 bases line up with TRBD1. Germline V lookup: CDR1 LNHNV, CDR2 YYDKDF (reference sequence). The CDR3 loop spans 15 amino acids. V lost 3 bases and J lost 4; bases outside the gene matches: 6.

CDR3: CASRPVGTSGEQYF. The CDR3 bases are TGCGCCAGCCGCCCCGTGGGGACTAGCGGCGAGCAGTACTTC. The chain uses TRBV5-1 and TRBJ2-7; 11 nucleotides align to TRBD2. CDR3 size: 14 residues. In germline, CDR1 is SGHRS, CDR2 YFSETQ. The V gene end was trimmed by 7 bases and the J gene end by 6 bases; junction bases not matched to a gene: 9.

The chain uses TRBV9 and TRBJ2-5; 8 bases are a match to TRBD1. Germline loops: CDR1 SGDLS, CDR2 YYNGEE. This CDR3 spans 14 amino acids. Losses at the gene ends were 3 bases for V and 5 bases for J; bases not matched to a gene: 6. The DNA of the CDR3 is TGTGCCAGCAGCGCGACAGGGGCATGTGAGACCCAGTACTTC. Its protein product is CASSATGACETQYF.

Only a few counts were recorded for this clonotype. The chain recombines TRBV4-1 with TRBJ2-7; D is uncertain. CDR3 length: 13 amino acids. Germline CDR1 reads MGHRA; CDR2 reads YSYEKL. The germline V and J ends were trimmed by 2 bases and 3 bases, with 8 bases remaining between them. CDR3 DNA sequence: TGCGCCAGCAGCCAACGGTCCAACTACGAGCAGTACTTC. This codes for CASSQRSNYEQYF.

The chain carries TRBV6-2 or TRBV6-3 and TRBJ1-2; 12 bases match TRBD1. Germline assignment: CDR1 MNHEY and CDR2 SVGEGT. The CDR3 covers 15 residues. V was clipped by 6 bases and J by 8 bases; unmatched bases: 10. DNA for the CDR3: TGTGCCAGCAGAGCTCCGGGACAGGGGGCGGAAGGCTACACCTTC. Translation gives CASRAPGQGAEGYTF.

In this sample, this clonotype turned up many times. The CDR3 spells CASSPQGEEETQYF. The CDR3 nucleotides are TGTGCCAGTTCTCCACAGGGGGAGGAGGAGACCCAGTACTTC. The rearrangement uses TRBV2 and TRBJ2-5, with 8 bases aligning to TRBD1. In germline, CDR1 is SNHLY, CDR2 FYNNEI. V shed 9 bases and J 5 bases; nucleotides not matched to a gene: 11. The CDR3 runs to 14 residues.

This clonotype was detected a few times. V usage is TRBV6-1 and J usage is TRBJ2-7; a weak D match, TRBD1 (5 bases). V was shortened by 5 bases and J by 4 bases, with 15 bases between the two germline ends. CDR1 MNHNS and CDR2 SASEGT come from the germline V gene. The CDR3 loop spans 14 amino acids. The CDR3 spells CASSTSPGKYEQYF. The CDR3 coding sequence is TGTGCCAGCAGTACGAGTCCAGGGAAGTACGAGCAGTACTTC.

This clonotype was observed at least ten times. The chain has TRBV7-9 and TRBJ1-5, with a weak D call TRBD1 (5 bases). Between the trimmed V and J ends, which lost 4 bases and 4 bases, there was a span of 11 bases. Germline V gene lookup returns CDR1 SEHNR and CDR2 FQNEAQ (reference sequence). CDR3 length: 14 amino acids. The CDR3 DNA reads TGTGCCAGCAGCTCACCGGACAAAAATCAGCCCCAGCATTTT. Residues: CASSSPDKNQPQHF.

This clonotype was recorded at least ten times. The rearrangement uses TRBV12-3 or TRBV12-4 and TRBJ1-4, with TRBD1 matching over 7 bases. With 4 bases clipped from V and 7 bases from J, the junction kept 3 bases outside the gene matches. The CDR3 consists of 13 residues. The CDR3 DNA is TGTGCCAGCAGTTACAGGGGAGGTGAAAAACTGTTTTTT. This encodes CASSYRGGEKLFF.

This clonotype was picked up a small number of times. This chain uses TRBV13 with TRBJ2-3, with D maybe TRBD1 (5 bases). This CDR3 is built from 15 residues. With 3 bases removed from V and 1 base from J, the gap between germline ends came to 11 bases. Germline loops: CDR1 PRHDT, CDR2 FYEKMQ (reference sequence). CDR3 sequence: CASSFWGWGTDTQYF. DNA of the CDR3: TGTGCCAGCAGCTTTTGGGGCTGGGGCACAGATACGCAGTATTTT.

The chain joins TRBV5-6 to TRBJ1-5; 12 bases match TRBD1. CDR1 and CDR2 from the germline V gene are SGHDT and YYEEEE. There are 15 residues in the CDR3. The V gene end was trimmed by 4 bases and the J gene end by 6 bases; junction bases not matched to a gene: 5. The CDR3 DNA reads TGTGCCAGCAGCAGGGACAGGGGGCAAGGTCAGCCCCAGCATTTT. It specifies CASSRDRGQGQPQHF.

This clonotype was seen repeatedly, ten times or more. The genes are TRBV11-2 and TRBJ1-5; weak D call: TRBD1 (5 bases). CDR1 is SGHAT, CDR2 FQNNGV, per germline. The V gene lost 4 bases and the J gene lost 6 bases, with 7 bases spanning the gap. CDR3 size: 12 residues. The CDR3 DNA reads as TGTGCCAGCAGCTCAACAGGTCAGCCCCAGCATTTT. It codes for CASSSTGQPQHF.

J is TRBJ1-5 and V is TRBV6-5; 7 positions match TRBD1. This CDR3 contains 15 residues. With V trimmed by 2 bases and J by 4 bases, 5 bases remained unmatched. CDR1 and CDR2 (germline): MNHEY, SVGAGI. The CDR3, as DNA: TGTGCCAGCAGTTACCCACAGGGGACTAATCAGCCCCAGCATTTT. This gives the protein CASSYPQGTNQPQHF.

This clonotype was detected many times. CDR3 DNA: TGTGCCAGCAGCCCGATCCGGGACAGGGGGCGAGGTGAGCAGTTCTTC. Encoded protein: CASSPIRDRGRGEQFF. V is TRBV7-8 and J is TRBJ2-1, with 12 bases fitting TRBD1. Germline values: CDR1 SGHVS, CDR2 FQNEAQ. Germline trimming cut 5 bases from V and 9 bases from J; bases unmatched to any gene: 11. CDR3 length equals 16 residues.

The chain employs TRBV5-6 and TRBJ1-1; D is undetermined. CDR1 is SGHDT and CDR2 is YYEEEE in the germline V gene. V lost 4 bases and J lost 5, with 15 bases in between. CDR3 length: 14 residues. CDR3 coding DNA: TGTGCCAGCAGCACCCCCAATGATAGGACTGAAGCTTTCTTT. This codes for CASSTPNDRTEAFF.

This clonotype has a count of ten or more. The V call is TRBV7-6, the J call TRBJ1-3; tentative D call: TRBD1 (6 bases). Germline-derived CDR1 and CDR2 are SGHVS and FNYEAQ. V shed 1 base and J shed 4 bases, with 11 bases lying between them. The CDR3 runs 15 residues. CDR3: CASSLVSGAGNTIYF. DNA for the CDR3: TGTGCCAGCAGCTTAGTTTCAGGGGCAGGAAACACCATATATTTT.

This clonotype appeared many times. The chain joins TRBV20-1 to TRBJ1-2; D gene ambiguous. V lost 3 bases and J lost 0, with 8 bases in between. Germline V gene lookup returns CDR1 DFQATT and CDR2 SNEGSKA (reference sequence). This CDR3 contains 13 residues. The CDR3 sequence is CSASGITNYGYTF. CDR3 DNA: TGCAGTGCTAGCGGGATAACTAACTATGGCTACACCTTC.

This clonotype showed up many times. The chain combines TRBV15 with TRBJ2-3; tentative D call: TRBD2 (6 bases). Deletions cut 0 bases from V and 4 bases from J, with 8 bases between. The CDR3 extends over 14 amino acids. Germline CDR1 LNHNV, CDR2 YYDKDF (reference sequence). CDR3 loop: CATSRDRGSDTQYF. CDR3 bases: TGTGCCACCAGCAGAGATCGGGGGTCAGATACGCAGTATTTT.

Ten or more counts support this clonotype. The CDR3 bases are TGTGCCATCACCAATGGGGCGGACACTGAAGCTTTCTTT. Its translation is CAITNGADTEAFF. This rearrangement joins TRBV10-3 to TRBJ1-1, with a tentative D call TRBD1 (5 bases). V lost 7 bases to trimming and J lost 3 bases, with 12 bases between them. The V gene's germline CDR1 is ENHRY and CDR2 SYGVKD. This CDR3 contains 13 residues.

In the case of this clonotype: A clone one base away is much larger, so this may be a read error. This chain uses TRBV20-1 with TRBJ1-5, with TRBD1 as a possible D gene (5 bases). V dropped 5 bases and J dropped 3 bases, with 14 bases sitting between them. Per the germline V gene, CDR1 is DFQATT and CDR2 is SNEGSKA (reference sequence). This CDR3 contains 14 residues. This chain's CDR3 is CSAVGRVPNQPQHF. The CDR3 DNA reads as TGCAGTGCTGTCGGCAGGGTACCCAATCAGCCCCAGCATTTT.

The gene calls are TRBV20-1 and TRBJ1-5; 7 nucleotides agree with TRBD1. Germline trimming cut 8 bases from V and 2 bases from J; bases unmatched to any gene: 3. Germline V CDR1 and CDR2: DFQATT, SNEGSKA (reference sequence). This CDR3 spans 12 amino acids. The CDR3 coding sequence is TGCAGTACTGGGACAGGCAATCAGCCCCAGCATTTT. Its protein product is CSTGTGNQPQHF.

This clonotype occurred a few times. This sequence joins TRBV7-8 and TRBJ2-2, with no clear D. Germline V gene data show CDR1 as SGHVS and CDR2 as FQNEAQ. The CDR3 totals 13 residues. V gave up 5 bases and J gave up 9 bases, with 13 bases separating them. As DNA, the CDR3 is TGTGCCAGCAGCCCAGCACATGGGAGGGAGCTGTTTTTT. Translation gives CASSPAHGRELFF.

This clonotype was seen ten or more times. The gene calls are TRBV7-8 and TRBJ2-3; 13 positions agree with TRBD2. V trimming: 5 bases; J trimming: 1 base; junction bases outside the gene matches: 12. The CDR3 spans 19 residues. Germline-derived CDR1 and CDR2 are SGHVS and FQNEAQ. CDR3 in DNA: TGTGCCAGCAGCACTAGGGGTTGGACTAGCGGGGGTCGCACAGATACGCAGTATTTT. Translating it yields CASSTRGWTSGGRTDTQYF.

This clonotype was found many times. The chain links TRBV2 to TRBJ2-3; D is perhaps TRBD1 (6 bases). The V end was cut by 7 bases, the J end by 4 bases, with 15 bases between. The CDR3 is made up of 14 amino acids. The germline V gene has CDR1 SNHLY and CDR2 FYNNEI. In DNA, the CDR3 is TGTGCCAGCACTATCCCCAGGGGTGCAGATACGCAGTATTTT. This gives the protein CASTIPRGADTQYF.

This clonotype was detected ten times or more. The chain has TRBV5-5 and TRBJ1-1; D remains unclear. V lost 0 bases and J 11 bases, leaving 14 bases between the germline ends. The CDR3 length is 13 residues. Germline V lookup: CDR1 SGHKS, CDR2 YYEKEE (reference sequence). This chain's CDR3 is CASSLADHLGAFF. The CDR3 DNA follows: TGTGCCAGCAGCTTGGCCGACCATCTTGGGGCTTTCTTT.

This clonotype has ten or more counts. The V and J genes are TRBV7-2 and TRBJ1-1, with TRBD1 as a possible D gene (6 bases). V was cut by 1 base and J by 3 bases, with 12 bases left in between. The CDR3 has 15 amino acids. Germline lookup yields CDR1 SGHTA and CDR2 FQGNSA. CDR3 in DNA: TGTGCCAGCAGCTTAGTAACAGGGTTGGACACTGAAGCTTTCTTT. Protein product: CASSLVTGLDTEAFF.

This clonotype was counted at least ten times. Here the CDR3 DNA reads TGTGCCACCAGTGATTCAGGAAGTGAGCAGTTCTTC. Translated, it gives CATSDSGSEQFF. The chain joins TRBV24-1 to TRBJ2-1; no definite D call. Per germline, CDR1 KGHDR and CDR2 SFDVKD. This CDR3 contains 12 residues. V was pared by 2 bases and J by 9 bases, with 7 bases between.

The V and J genes are TRBV7-3 and TRBJ2-1, with 12 bases lining up with TRBD2. CDR3 length equals 14 residues. V dropped 5 bases and J dropped 9; count of bases not matched to a gene: 5. In germline, CDR1 is SGHTA, CDR2 FQGTGA. The CDR3 region has the DNA TGTGCCAGCAGCCGACTAGCGGGGGTGACTGAGCAGTTCTTC. It is translated as CASSRLAGVTEQFF.

This clonotype occurred a few times. The chain uses TRBV20-1 and TRBJ2-5; D not resolved. This CDR3 region has 13 residues. Germline V gene data show CDR1 as DFQATT and CDR2 as SNEGSKA (reference sequence). V dropped 1 base and J dropped 3 bases, with 9 bases sitting between them. The CDR3 sequence: CSARGQQKETQYF. The CDR3, as DNA: TGCAGTGCTAGAGGCCAGCAGAAAGAGACCCAGTACTTC.

This clonotype occurred many times. V and J are TRBV20-1 and TRBJ2-3; maybe TRBD1 (6 bases). Trimming removed 3 bases at V and 2 bases at J, with 15 bases between. This CDR3 is 15 amino acids long. Germline CDR1 reads DFQATT; CDR2 reads SNEGSKA (reference sequence). CDR3 sequence (DNA): TGCAGTGCTAGTTTTGGACAGACATTCACAGATACGCAGTATTTT. It encodes CSASFGQTFTDTQYF.

In its sample, this clonotype was seen many times. The genes are TRBV2 and TRBJ1-1, with no clear D. The V end was cut by 0 bases, the J end by 0 bases, with 8 bases between. This CDR3 is 15 amino acids long. In germline, CDR1 is SNHLY, CDR2 FYNNEI. The CDR3 DNA follows: TGTGCCAGCAGTGAAGCTGGGGTTATGAACACTGAAGCTTTCTTT. Protein product: CASSEAGVMNTEAFF.

This clonotype was detected ten times or more. This clone may be a read error of a much larger clone one base away. The chain joins TRBV11-2 to TRBJ1-1; tentative D call: TRBD1 (5 bases). Deletions cut 5 bases from V and 4 bases from J, with 14 bases between. Looked up from germline, CDR1 is SGHAT and CDR2 is FQNNGV. The CDR3 is made up of 14 amino acids. The CDR3 is CASSHGHGGTEAFF. The DNA for the CDR3 is TGTGCCAGCAGCCACGGACATGGAGGCACTGAAGCTTTCTTT.